This T cell receptor (beta chain) was identified in a study of CD8 T cells in ankylosing spondylitis. Study-level points and caveats: Past research had described some motif variants in reactive arthritis synovial fluid and blood.

Regarding this clonotype: Its specificity is not known.

The CDR3 spans 16 residues. Germline lookup yields CDR1 MDHEN and CDR2 SYDVKM. V gave up 8 bases and J gave up 3 bases, with 22 bases separating them. TCRdb re-called the 5' RACE reads with MiXCR, one entry per CDR3 protein. This table holds roughly 68,000 distinct CDR3 sequences, 6% to 8% found once. The TCR sequence derives from a male donor with ankylosing spondylitis. Input material: synovial fluid, either unsorted or a sorted T cell fraction (not recorded which). The chain recombines TRBV28 with TRBJ1-2; D unresolved. The chain's CDR3 is CASAKGFFNLDYGYTF. The CDR3 DNA follows: TGTGCCAGCGCAAAAGGGTTTTTTAACTTGGACTATGGCTACACCTTC.